The 20 T cell receptor beta chains in this list originate from one sample, sequenced in a study of blood T cell repertoires in COVID-19. Generated by immunoSEQ multiplex PCR, the TCRdb table keeps only in-frame clones and is missing some. The sample records 130,000 to 150,000 clones, 80% being singletons. Input material: peripheral blood. The source is a man aged 70-80 years who had recovered from COVID-19.

The chain recombines TRBV19 with TRBJ2-1; D not resolved. The CDR3 totals 16 residues. Germline CDR1 LNHDA, CDR2 SQIVND (reference sequence). Trimming stripped 7 bases from V and 1 base from J, with 17 bases between. The DNA for the CDR3 is TGTGCCAGTATTGGTTCCGCGGCTTCGTCCTACAATGAGCAGTTCTTC. Translating gives CASIGSAASSYNEQFF.

The chain uses TRBV4-3 and TRBJ1-3; 9 nucleotides line up with TRBD1. The CDR3 totals 16 residues. The trim removed 0 bases at V and 3 bases at J, leaving 3 bases unmatched. The germline V gene has CDR1 LGHNA and CDR2 YSLEER. The CDR3 is CASSQDPGQGGNTIYF. The DNA of the CDR3 is TGCGCCAGCAGCCAAGATCCGGGACAGGGTGGAAACACCATATATTTT.

This clone has more than one count but fewer than ten. The rearrangement joins TRBV10-3 to TRBJ1-2, with a weak D call TRBD1 (5 bases). Trimming pared 3 bases from V and 2 bases from J, leaving 7 bases between. The CDR3 is made up of 13 amino acids. Germline loops: CDR1 ENHRY, CDR2 SYGVKD. CDR3 residues: CAISDAGNYGYTF. CDR3 DNA sequence: TGTGCCATCAGTGACGCAGGGAACTATGGCTACACCTTC.

The rearrangement joins TRBV3-1 (or the pseudogene TRBV3-2) to TRBJ2-7; 8 bases are a match to TRBD2. The J segment lost 4 bases and the V segment lost 5 bases, leaving 19 bases of the junction unmatched. Germline loops: CDR1 LGHDT, CDR2 YNNKEL (reference sequence). The CDR3 is 18 residues long. In DNA, the CDR3 is TGTGCCAGCAGCTTTCCCGCCCAGCGGGGGCGAGTTTGGTACGAGCAGTACTTC. Translation: CASSFPAQRGRVWYEQYF.

The chain combines TRBV6-5 with TRBJ1-1; D unclear. CDR1 is MNHEY, CDR2 SVGAGI, per germline. The CDR3 contains 14 residues. The germline V and J ends were trimmed by 2 bases and 6 bases, with 13 bases remaining between them. CDR3 nucleotides: TGTGCCAGCAGTTACGACTTGGTATGGTCTGAAGCTTTCTTT. Residues: CASSYDLVWSEAFF.

The rearrangement links TRBV27 to TRBJ2-1; 8 positions agree with TRBD2. The CDR3 extends over 15 amino acids. The V gene's germline CDR1 is MNHEY and CDR2 SMNVEV (reference sequence). The trim removed 9 bases at V and 7 bases at J, leaving 14 bases unmatched. The CDR3 nucleotides are TGTGCCAGTGGGGGGCTAAGCGGGAGTTATAATGAGCAGTTCTTC. Translating gives CASGGLSGSYNEQFF.

This clone was observed once. The chain carries TRBV7-2 and TRBJ2-1; 10 bases match TRBD1. J gave up 5 bases and V 4 bases, and 2 bases lay outside the gene matches. From germline, CDR1 is SGHTA and CDR2 FQGNSA. The CDR3 covers 14 residues. The CDR3: CASSSGTGDNEQFF. The CDR3 region has the DNA TGTGCCAGCAGCTCCGGGACAGGGGACAATGAGCAGTTCTTC. The whole variable domain, filled in from reference TRBV7-2 and TRBJ2-1, reads GAGVSQSPSNKVTEKGKDVELRCDPISGHTALYWYRQSLGQGLEFLIYFQGNSAPDKSGLPSDRFSAERTGGSVSTLTIQRTQQEDSAVYLCASSSGTGDNEQFFGPGTRLTVL.

The V gene is TRBV5-1, the J gene TRBJ2-3, with 10 bases lining up with TRBD2. Unmatched junction bases numbered 2, after V lost 4 bases and J lost 0 bases. CDR1 SGHRS and CDR2 YFSETQ come from the germline V gene. The CDR3 covers 15 residues. CDR3 protein: CASSGTSASTDTQYF. The DNA of the CDR3 is TGCGCCAGCAGCGGGACTAGCGCTAGCACAGATACGCAGTATTTT.

The chain recombines TRBV2 with TRBJ2-7, with TRBD1 matching over 11 bases. Germline V gives CDR1 SNHLY, CDR2 FYNNEI. Trimming at V came to 1 base and at J to 0 bases, leaving 8 bases not matched to a gene. The CDR3 totals 18 residues. For the CDR3, the DNA is TGTGCCAGCAGTGAAGGGGACAGGGGGAGACTAACCTCCTACGAGCAGTACTTC. Encoded protein: CASSEGDRGRLTSYEQYF.

This clone was seen a single time. The chain joins TRBV9 to TRBJ2-7; 8 bases map to TRBD1. The CDR3 loop spans 18 amino acids. The V gene's germline CDR1 is SGDLS and CDR2 YYNGEE. The trim removed 0 bases at V and 2 bases at J, leaving 13 bases unmatched. The CDR3 nucleotides read TGTGCCAGCAGCGTAGAAAAGGTGGGCAGGGGGCTCACCTACGAGCAGTACTTC. Protein sequence: CASSVEKVGRGLTYEQYF.

The chain has TRBV6-5 and TRBJ2-7; 13 nucleotides agree with TRBD2. The CDR3 extends over 13 amino acids. Germline values: CDR1 MNHEY, CDR2 SVGAGI. V gave up 8 bases and J gave up 4 bases; unmatched junction bases: 2. CDR3: CASWTSGSYEQYF. CDR3 DNA sequence: TGTGCCAGCTGGACTAGCGGGAGTTACGAGCAGTACTTC.

The CDR3 is CASSLDQGYTEAFF. The CDR3 DNA reads TGCGCCAGCAGCTTGGATCAGGGGTACACTGAAGCTTTCTTT. The chain uses TRBV5-1 and TRBJ1-1; D possibly corresponds to TRBD1 (6 bases). V lost 0 bases and J 3 bases, leaving 9 bases between the germline ends. The CDR3 extends over 14 amino acids. Germline CDR1 SGHRS, CDR2 YFSETQ.

J is TRBJ2-4 and V is TRBV10-2; possible D gene TRBD2, 5 bases. The CDR3 is 15 residues long. From germline, CDR1 is WSHSY and CDR2 SAAADI. V lost 2 bases, J lost 0 bases, and 8 bases lay in between. The CDR3 nucleotides are TGCGCCAGCAGTGAGCGGGAACTAGCCAAAAACATTCAGTACTTC. Translated, it gives CASSERELAKNIQYF.

The rearrangement joins TRBV30 to TRBJ2-7; 9 bases align to TRBD1. The germline V gene encodes CDR1 GTSNPN and CDR2 SVGIG (reference sequence). V dropped 7 bases and J dropped 6; count of bases not matched to a gene: 13. The CDR3 runs to 14 residues. The CDR3 DNA reads TGTGCCTTTGGGACAGGGTCCTCTCCAAGCGAGCAGTACTTC. Translated, it gives CAFGTGSSPSEQYF.

The genes are TRBV24-1 and TRBJ2-1, with TRBD2 matching over 9 bases. The ends lost 4 bases at V and 5 bases at J; junction bases unmatched: 8. Germline V gene data show CDR1 as KGHDR and CDR2 as SFDVKD. This CDR3 spans 16 amino acids. The DNA of the CDR3 is TGTGCCACCAGTGACCCAAGACTAGCGGCAAACAATGAGCAGTTCTTC. As protein: CATSDPRLAANNEQFF.

This sequence joins TRBV6-2 or TRBV6-3 and TRBJ2-7; TRBD2 agrees at 9 bases. Germline assignment: CDR1 MNHEY and CDR2 SVGEGT. This CDR3 contains 15 residues. V shed 0 bases and J 4 bases; nucleotides not matched to a gene: 4. As DNA, the CDR3 is TGTGCCAGCAGTTACTCCGGGACTAGCTTATACGAGCAGTACTTC. Amino acids: CASSYSGTSLYEQYF.

This clone was counted once. The chain links TRBV6-5 to TRBJ2-7; 8 bases map to TRBD1. Trimming took 4 bases from V and 3 from J; bases not matched to a gene: 8. CDR3 length: 15 residues. Germline CDR1 and CDR2: MNHEY and SVGAGI. This CDR3 is CASSSQGQAGYEQYF. In DNA form, the CDR3 reads TGTGCCAGCAGTTCCCAGGGACAGGCGGGCTACGAGCAGTACTTC.

This clone was observed a single time. The chain's CDR3 is CASSDRPAATATEAFF. CDR3 DNA: TGTGCCAGCAGCGATCGCCCAGCAGCGACCGCCACTGAAGCTTTCTTT. The genes are TRBV9 and TRBJ1-1; D is unresolved. Per the germline V gene, CDR1 is SGDLS and CDR2 is YYNGEE. The CDR3 covers 16 residues. Deletions cut 3 bases from V and 4 bases from J, with 19 bases between.

The chain is built from TRBV11-2 and TRBJ2-5, with TRBD2 matching over 11 bases. Trimming cost V 2 bases and J 5 bases; bases outside gene matches: 4. This CDR3 is 15 amino acids long. Germline CDR1 is SGHAT and CDR2 is FQNNGV. CDR3 region: CASSLLAGGWETQYF. The DNA of the CDR3 is TGTGCCAGCAGCTTACTAGCGGGAGGCTGGGAGACCCAGTACTTC.

This clone was seen a handful of times. The gene calls are TRBV18 and TRBJ1-1; 8 positions match TRBD1. This CDR3 has 14 residues. V lost 4 bases to trimming and J lost 5 bases; unmatched junction nucleotides: 6. CDR1 is KGHSH, CDR2 LQKENI, per germline. The CDR3: CASSHGQGRTEAFF. The CDR3 nucleotides read TGTGCCAGCTCACACGGACAGGGTAGGACTGAAGCTTTCTTT.